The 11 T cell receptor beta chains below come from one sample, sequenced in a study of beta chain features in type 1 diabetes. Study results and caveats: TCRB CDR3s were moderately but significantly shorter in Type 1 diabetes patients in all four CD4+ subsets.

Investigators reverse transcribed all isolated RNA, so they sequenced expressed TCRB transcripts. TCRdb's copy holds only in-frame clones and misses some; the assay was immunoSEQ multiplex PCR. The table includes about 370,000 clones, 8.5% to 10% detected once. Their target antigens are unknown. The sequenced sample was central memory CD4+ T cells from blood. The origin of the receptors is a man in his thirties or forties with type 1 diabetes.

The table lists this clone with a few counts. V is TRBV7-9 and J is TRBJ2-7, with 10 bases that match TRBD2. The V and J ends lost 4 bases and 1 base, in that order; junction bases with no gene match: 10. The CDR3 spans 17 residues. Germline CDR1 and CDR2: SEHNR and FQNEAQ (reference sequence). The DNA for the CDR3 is TGTGCCAGCAGCTCCCCCCCATCTAGCGGGAGATCCTACGAGCAGTACTTC. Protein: CASSSPPSSGRSYEQYF.

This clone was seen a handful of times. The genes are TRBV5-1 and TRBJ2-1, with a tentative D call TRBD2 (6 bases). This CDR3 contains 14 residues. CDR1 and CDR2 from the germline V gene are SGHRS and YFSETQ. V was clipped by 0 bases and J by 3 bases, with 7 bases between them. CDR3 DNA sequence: TGCGCCAGCAGCTTGGGGGGACTCTACAATGAGCAGTTCTTC. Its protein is CASSLGGLYNEQFF.

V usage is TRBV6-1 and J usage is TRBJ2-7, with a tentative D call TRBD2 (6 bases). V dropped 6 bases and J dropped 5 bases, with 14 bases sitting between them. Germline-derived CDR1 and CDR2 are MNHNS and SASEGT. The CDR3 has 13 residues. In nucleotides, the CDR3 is TGTGCCAGCAGCCGTACAAGGGAGGACGAGCAGTACTTC. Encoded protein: CASSRTREDEQYF.

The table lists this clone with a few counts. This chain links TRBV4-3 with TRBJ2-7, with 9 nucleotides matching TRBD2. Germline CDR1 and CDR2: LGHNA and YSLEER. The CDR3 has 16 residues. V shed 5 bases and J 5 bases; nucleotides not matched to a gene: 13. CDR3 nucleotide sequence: TGCGCCAGCAGCTCTCAATTCGGACTAGCGAAGAACGAGCAGTACTTC. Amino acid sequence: CASSSQFGLAKNEQYF.

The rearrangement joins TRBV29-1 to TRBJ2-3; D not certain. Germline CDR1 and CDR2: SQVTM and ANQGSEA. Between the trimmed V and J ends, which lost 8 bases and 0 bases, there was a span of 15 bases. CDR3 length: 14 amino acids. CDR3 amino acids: CSLTDRHSTDTQYF. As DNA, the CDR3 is TGCAGCCTTACCGACCGGCACAGCACAGATACGCAGTATTTT.

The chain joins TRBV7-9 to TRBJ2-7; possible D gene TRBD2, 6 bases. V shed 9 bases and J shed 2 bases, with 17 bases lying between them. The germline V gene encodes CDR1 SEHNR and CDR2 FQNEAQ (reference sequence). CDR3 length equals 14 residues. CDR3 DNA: TGTGCCAGTCTCGGCGGGAAGTCCGCCTACGAGCAGTACTTC. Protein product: CASLGGKSAYEQYF.

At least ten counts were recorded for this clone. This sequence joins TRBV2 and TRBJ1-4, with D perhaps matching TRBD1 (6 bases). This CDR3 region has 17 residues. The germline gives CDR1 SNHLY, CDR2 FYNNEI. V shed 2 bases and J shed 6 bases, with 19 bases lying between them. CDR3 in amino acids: CASSETRTAVGDEKLFF. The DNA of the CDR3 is TGTGCCAGCAGTGAAACAAGGACAGCCGTCGGGGATGAAAAACTGTTTTTT. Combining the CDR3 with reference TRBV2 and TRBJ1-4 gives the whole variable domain EPEVTQTPSHQVTQMGQEVILRCVPISNHLYFYWYRQILGQKVEFLVSFYNNEISEKSEIFDDQFSVERPDGSNFTLKIRSTKLEDSAMYFCASSETRTAVGDEKLFFGSGTQLSVL.

In DNA, the CDR3 is TGCAGTGCGGAGACGGGGGACGAGCAGTACTTC. This sequence encodes CSAETGDEQYF. The chain joins TRBV20-1 to TRBJ2-7; maybe TRBD2 (6 bases). The V end lost 6 bases, the J end lost 5 bases, and 11 bases lay between the germline ends. The germline V gene encodes CDR1 DFQATT and CDR2 SNEGSKA (reference sequence). CDR3 length equals 11 residues.

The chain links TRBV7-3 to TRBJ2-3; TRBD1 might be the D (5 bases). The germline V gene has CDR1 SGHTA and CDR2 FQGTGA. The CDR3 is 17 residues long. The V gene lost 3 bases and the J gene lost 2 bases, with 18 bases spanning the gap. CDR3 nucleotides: TGTGCCAGCAGCTTCTCAGGGAATCCGACACACACAGATACGCAGTATTTT. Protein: CASSFSGNPTHTDTQYF.

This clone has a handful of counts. In DNA form, the CDR3 reads TGTGCCAGCAGCTCCCGCCGGTCAGGCTACACCTTC. Encoded protein: CASSSRRSGYTF. The chain is built from TRBV11-1 and TRBJ1-2, with D unclear. The V gene's germline CDR1 is SGHAT and CDR2 FQDESV (reference sequence). This CDR3 region has 12 residues. V was shortened by 4 bases and J by 8 bases, with 11 bases between the two germline ends.

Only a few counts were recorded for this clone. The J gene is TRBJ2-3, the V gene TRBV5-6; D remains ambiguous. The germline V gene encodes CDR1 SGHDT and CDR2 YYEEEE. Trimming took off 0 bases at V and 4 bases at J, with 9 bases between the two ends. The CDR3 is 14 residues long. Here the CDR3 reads CASSLAFTADTQYF. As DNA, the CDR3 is TGTGCCAGCAGCTTGGCCTTTACTGCAGATACGCAGTATTTT.